The rows below give T cell receptor beta chains drawn from one sample of a study of shared clonotypes between healthy human individuals. Assay used: immunoSEQ multiplex PCR; TCRdb lists only in-frame clones, some missing. The sample records 1,500,000 or so clones, roughly 98.5% being singletons. The sequenced sample consisted of naive CD4+ T cells sorted from blood. The receptors here all came from a man between 25 and 39 years old in good health. The CDR3 runs from the conserved cysteine through the conserved F or W.

V,J,CDR3
TRBV28,TRBJ1-1,CASSQITGTGAGMNTEAFF
TRBV4-2,TRBJ2-7,CASSPNGTPEQYF
TRBV6-5,TRBJ1-3,CASRRGELGNTIYF
TRBV15,TRBJ2-7,CATRFRGDRSYEQYF
TRBV7-9,TRBJ2-5,CASSLRDVETQYF
TRBV6-5,TRBJ1-1,CASTGGARTEAFF
TRBV6-1,TRBJ2-7,CASRRTGDQYF
TRBV28,TRBJ2-3,CASRPPLQGPLTDTQYF
TRBV11-3,TRBJ2-7,CASSPGLRGSYEQYF
TRBV5-1,TRBJ2-2,CASSLARGPPTGELFF
TRBV9,TRBJ1-5,CASSVVGNQPQHF
TRBV4-1,TRBJ1-5,CASSLGITEPQHF
TRBV28,TRBJ2-2,CASTQPTPLAGVWTGELFF
TRBV19,TRBJ2-1,CASSIGPGRNEQFF
TRBV7-9,TRBJ2-7,CASSRDGYEQYF
TRBV10-3,TRBJ2-6,CAIESGSGANVLTF
TRBV20-1,TRBJ2-5,CSASQETQYF
TRBV18,TRBJ2-5,CASSPPTHFGETQYF